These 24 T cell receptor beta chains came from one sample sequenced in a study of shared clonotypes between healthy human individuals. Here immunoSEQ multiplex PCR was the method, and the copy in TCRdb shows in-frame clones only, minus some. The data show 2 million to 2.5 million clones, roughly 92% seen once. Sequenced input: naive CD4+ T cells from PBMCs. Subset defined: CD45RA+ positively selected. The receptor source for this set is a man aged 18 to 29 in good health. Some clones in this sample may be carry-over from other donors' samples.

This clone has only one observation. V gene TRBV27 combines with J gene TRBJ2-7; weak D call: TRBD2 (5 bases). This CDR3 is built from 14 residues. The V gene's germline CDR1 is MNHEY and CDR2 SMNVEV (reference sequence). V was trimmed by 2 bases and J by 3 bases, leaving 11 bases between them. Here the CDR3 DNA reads TGTGCCAGCAGTTTACTCGGGGTCAACTACGAGCAGTACTTC. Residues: CASSLLGVNYEQYF.

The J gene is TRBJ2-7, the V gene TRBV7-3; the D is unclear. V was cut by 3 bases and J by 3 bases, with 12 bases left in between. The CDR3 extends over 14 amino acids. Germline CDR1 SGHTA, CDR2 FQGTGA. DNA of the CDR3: TGTGCCAGCAGCTTTCGCTACAGATTCTACGAGCAGTACTTC. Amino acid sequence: CASSFRYRFYEQYF.

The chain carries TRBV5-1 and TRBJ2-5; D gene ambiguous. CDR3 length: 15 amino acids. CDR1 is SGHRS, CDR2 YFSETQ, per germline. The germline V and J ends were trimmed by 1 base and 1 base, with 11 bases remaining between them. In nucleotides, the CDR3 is TGCGCCAGCAGCTTGCTTGTCAGTCTCCAAGAGACCCAGTACTTC. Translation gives CASSLLVSLQETQYF. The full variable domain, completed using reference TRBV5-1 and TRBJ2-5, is KAGVTQTPRYLIKTRGQQVTLSCSPISGHRSVSWYQQTPGQGLQFLFEYFSETQRNKGNFPGRFSGRQFSNSRSEMNVSTLELGDSALYLCASSLLVSLQETQYFGPGTRLLVL.

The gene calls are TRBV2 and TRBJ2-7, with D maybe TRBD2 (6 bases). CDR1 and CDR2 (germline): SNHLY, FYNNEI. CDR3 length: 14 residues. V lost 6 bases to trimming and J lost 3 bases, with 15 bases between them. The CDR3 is CASRWGGAVYEQYF. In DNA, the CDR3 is TGTGCCAGCAGGTGGGGCGGGGCCGTCTACGAGCAGTACTTC.

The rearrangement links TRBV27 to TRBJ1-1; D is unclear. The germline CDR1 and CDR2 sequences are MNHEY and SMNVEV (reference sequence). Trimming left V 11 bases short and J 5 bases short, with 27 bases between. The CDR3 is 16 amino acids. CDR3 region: CARPAGDTPKKTEAFF. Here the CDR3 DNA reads TGTGCCCGTCCGGCAGGCGATACTCCCAAAAAGACTGAAGCTTTCTTT.

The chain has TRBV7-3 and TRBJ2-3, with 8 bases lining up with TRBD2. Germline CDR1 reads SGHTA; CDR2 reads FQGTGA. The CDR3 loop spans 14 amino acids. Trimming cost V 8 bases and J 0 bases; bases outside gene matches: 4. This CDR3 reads CASRSGTSTDTQYF. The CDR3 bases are TGTGCCAGCCGTAGCGGGACTAGCACAGATACGCAGTATTTT.

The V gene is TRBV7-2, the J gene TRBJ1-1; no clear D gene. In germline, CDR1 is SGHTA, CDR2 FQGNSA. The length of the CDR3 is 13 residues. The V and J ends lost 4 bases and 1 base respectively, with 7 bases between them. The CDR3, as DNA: TGTGCCAGCAGCTCATGGAGGAACACTGAAGCTTTCTTT. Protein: CASSSWRNTEAFF.

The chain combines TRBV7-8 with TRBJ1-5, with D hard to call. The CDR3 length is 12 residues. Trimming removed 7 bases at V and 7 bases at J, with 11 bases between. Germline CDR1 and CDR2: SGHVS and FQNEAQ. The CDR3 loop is CASTVPEQPQHF. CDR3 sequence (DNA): TGTGCCAGCACCGTGCCGGAGCAGCCCCAGCATTTT.

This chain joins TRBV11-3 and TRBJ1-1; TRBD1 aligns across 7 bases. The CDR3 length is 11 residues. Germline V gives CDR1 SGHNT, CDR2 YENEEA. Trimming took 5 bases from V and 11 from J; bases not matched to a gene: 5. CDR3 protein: CASSPPDRAFF. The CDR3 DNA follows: TGTGCCAGCAGCCCCCCGGACAGGGCTTTCTTT.

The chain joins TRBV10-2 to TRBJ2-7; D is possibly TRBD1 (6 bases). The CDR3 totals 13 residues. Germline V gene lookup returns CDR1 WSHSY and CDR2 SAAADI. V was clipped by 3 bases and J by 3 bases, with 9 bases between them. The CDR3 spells CASSDRGLYEQYF. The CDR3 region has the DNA TGCGCCAGCAGTGACAGGGGCCTCTACGAGCAGTACTTC.

The CDR3 sequence is CASSGGVGDTQYF. The CDR3 nucleotides read TGTGCCAGCAGCGGCGGGGTGGGAGATACGCAGTATTTT. The chain uses TRBV9 and TRBJ2-3, with a weak D call TRBD2 (6 bases). This CDR3 spans 13 amino acids. Looked up from germline, CDR1 is SGDLS and CDR2 is YYNGEE. V was cut by 3 bases and J by 5 bases, with 10 bases left in between.

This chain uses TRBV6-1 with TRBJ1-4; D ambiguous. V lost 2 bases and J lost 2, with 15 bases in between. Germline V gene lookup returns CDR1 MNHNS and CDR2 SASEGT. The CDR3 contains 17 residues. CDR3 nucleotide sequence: TGTGCCAGCAGTGAATCGAAGGGTATGGTCACTAATGAAAAACTGTTTTTT. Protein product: CASSESKGMVTNEKLFF.

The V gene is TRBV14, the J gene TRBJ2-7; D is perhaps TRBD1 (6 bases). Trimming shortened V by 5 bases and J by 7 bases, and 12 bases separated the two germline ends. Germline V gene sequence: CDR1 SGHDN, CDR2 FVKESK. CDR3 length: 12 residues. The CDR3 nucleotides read TGTGCCAGCAGCTTGGACAGTCGAGAGCAGTACTTC. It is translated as CASSLDSREQYF.

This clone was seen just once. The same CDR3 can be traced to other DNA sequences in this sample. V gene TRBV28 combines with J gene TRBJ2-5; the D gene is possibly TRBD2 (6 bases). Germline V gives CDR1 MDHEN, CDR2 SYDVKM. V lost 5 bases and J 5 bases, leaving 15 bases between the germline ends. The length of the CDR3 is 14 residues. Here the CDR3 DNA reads TGTGCCAGCAGTACTCCAGGGAGGAAGGAGACCCAGTACTTC. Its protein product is CASSTPGRKETQYF.

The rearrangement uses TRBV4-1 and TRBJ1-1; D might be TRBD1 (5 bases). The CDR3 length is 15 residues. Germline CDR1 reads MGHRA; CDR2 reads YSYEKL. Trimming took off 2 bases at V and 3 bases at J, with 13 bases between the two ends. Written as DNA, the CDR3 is TGCGCCAGCAGCCAACCCCGGGACGGACACACTGAAGCTTTCTTT. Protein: CASSQPRDGHTEAFF.

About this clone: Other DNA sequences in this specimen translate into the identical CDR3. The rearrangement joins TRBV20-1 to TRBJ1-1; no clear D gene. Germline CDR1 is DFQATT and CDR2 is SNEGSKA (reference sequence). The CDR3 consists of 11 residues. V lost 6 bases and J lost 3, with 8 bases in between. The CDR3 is CSASRDTEAFF. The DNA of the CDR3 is TGCAGTGCCTCCCGGGACACTGAAGCTTTCTTT.

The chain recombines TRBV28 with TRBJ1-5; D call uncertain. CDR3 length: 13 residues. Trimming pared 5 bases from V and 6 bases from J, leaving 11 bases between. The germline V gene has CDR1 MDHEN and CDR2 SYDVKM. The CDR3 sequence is CASSLNPSQPQHF. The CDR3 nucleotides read TGTGCCAGCAGTCTGAACCCCTCTCAGCCCCAGCATTTT.

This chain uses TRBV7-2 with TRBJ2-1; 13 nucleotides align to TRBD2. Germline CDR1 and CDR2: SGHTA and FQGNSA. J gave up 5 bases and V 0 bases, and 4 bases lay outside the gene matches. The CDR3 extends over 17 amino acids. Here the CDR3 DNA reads TGTGCCAGCAGCTTAGCGGGACTAGCGGGACTAAACAATGAGCAGTTCTTC. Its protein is CASSLAGLAGLNNEQFF. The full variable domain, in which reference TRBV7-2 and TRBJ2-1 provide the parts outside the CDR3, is GAGVSQSPSNKVTEKGKDVELRCDPISGHTALYWYRQSLGQGLEFLIYFQGNSAPDKSGLPSDRFSAERTGGSVSTLTIQRTQQEDSAVYLCASSLAGLAGLNNEQFFGPGTRLTVL.

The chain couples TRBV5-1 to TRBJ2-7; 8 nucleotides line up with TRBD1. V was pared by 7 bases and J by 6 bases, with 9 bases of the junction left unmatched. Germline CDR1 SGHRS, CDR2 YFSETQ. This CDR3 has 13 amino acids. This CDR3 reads CASRQSTGGEQYF. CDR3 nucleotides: TGCGCCAGCCGACAATCCACAGGGGGCGAGCAGTACTTC.

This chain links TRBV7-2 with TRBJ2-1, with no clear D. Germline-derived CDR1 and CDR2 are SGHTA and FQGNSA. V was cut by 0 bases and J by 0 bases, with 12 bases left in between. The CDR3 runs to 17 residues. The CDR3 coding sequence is TGTGCCAGCAGCTTAGCTTCAAGGCTTAGCTCCTACAATGAGCAGTTCTTC. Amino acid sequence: CASSLASRLSSYNEQFF.

CDR3 protein: CAWGAGYTNEKLFF. CDR3 in DNA: TGTGCCTGGGGGGCGGGGTATACTAATGAAAAACTGTTTTTT. The chain is built from TRBV30 and TRBJ1-4; TRBD1 might be the D (5 bases). The ends were cut back, 5 bases at V and 2 bases at J, with 12 bases in the middle. The CDR3 contains 14 residues. CDR1 and CDR2 (germline): GTSNPN, SVGIG (reference sequence).

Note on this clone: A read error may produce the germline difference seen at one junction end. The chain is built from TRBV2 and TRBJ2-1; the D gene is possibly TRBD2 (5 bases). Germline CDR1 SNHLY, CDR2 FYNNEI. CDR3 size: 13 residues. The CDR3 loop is CASSVASAQISVF. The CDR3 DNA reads TGTGCCAGCAGTGTAGCGAGCGCTCAGATCAGCGTCTTC.

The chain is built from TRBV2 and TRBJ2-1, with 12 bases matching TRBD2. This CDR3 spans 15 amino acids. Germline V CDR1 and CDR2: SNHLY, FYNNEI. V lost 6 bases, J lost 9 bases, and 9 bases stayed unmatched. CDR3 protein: CASRPGLAGLVEQFF. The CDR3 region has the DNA TGTGCCAGCAGGCCCGGACTAGCGGGACTGGTTGAGCAGTTCTTC.

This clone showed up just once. In DNA form, the CDR3 reads TGCGCCAGCAGCAAAACAGGGATGGGGTCCTACAATGAGCAGTTCTTC. Protein product: CASSKTGMGSYNEQFF. V gene TRBV5-1 combines with J gene TRBJ2-1; a possible D gene is TRBD1 (6 bases). The V and J ends lost 4 bases and 1 base respectively, with 15 bases between them. The length of the CDR3 is 16 residues. Per germline, CDR1 SGHRS and CDR2 YFSETQ.